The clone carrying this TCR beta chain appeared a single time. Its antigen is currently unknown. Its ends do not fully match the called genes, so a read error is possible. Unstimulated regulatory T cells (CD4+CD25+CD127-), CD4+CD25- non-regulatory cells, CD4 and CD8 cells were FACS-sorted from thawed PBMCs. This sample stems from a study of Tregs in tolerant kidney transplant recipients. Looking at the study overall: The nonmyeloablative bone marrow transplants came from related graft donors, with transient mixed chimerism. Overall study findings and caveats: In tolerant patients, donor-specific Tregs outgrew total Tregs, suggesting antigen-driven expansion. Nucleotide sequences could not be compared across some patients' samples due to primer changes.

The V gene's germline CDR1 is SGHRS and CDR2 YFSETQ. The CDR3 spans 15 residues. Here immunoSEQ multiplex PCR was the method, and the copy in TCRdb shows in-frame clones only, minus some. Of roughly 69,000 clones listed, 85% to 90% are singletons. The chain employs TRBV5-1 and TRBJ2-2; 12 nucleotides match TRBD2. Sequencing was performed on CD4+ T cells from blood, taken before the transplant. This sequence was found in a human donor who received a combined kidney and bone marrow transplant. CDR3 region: CASSWTSGNAGELFF. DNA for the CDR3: TGCGCCAGCAGTTGGACTAGCGGGAACGCCGGGGAGCTGTTTTTT.